These T cell receptor beta chains were read from a single sample in a study of PD-L1 blockade in urothelial cancer. Sequenced by immunoSEQ multiplex PCR; TCRdb stores in-frame clones only, minus some. Found here are about 87,000 clones, 84% of them singletons; the top ten hold roughly 2%. The sample in question was PBMCs, obtained around atezolizumab (anti-PD-L1) treatment. Receptor source: a man aged 55-75 years with urothelial cancer. Each CDR3 is given with its conserved first and last residue. D genes are given only for firm matches. Part of the rows lack a size; the others show once, few, many or a class for expanded clones.

>NA|TRBV19|TRBJ2-7|TRBD1
TGTGCCAGTAGTTGGACAGGGAGCTCCTACGAGCAGTACTTC
CASSWTGSSYEQYF
>once|TRBV7-9|TRBJ1-4|NA
TGTGCCAGCAGCCCCCCCGGCCGGGGGACTAATGAAAAACTGTTTTTT
CASSPPGRGTNEKLFF
>NA|TRBV5-1|TRBJ1-2|TRBD1
TGCGCCAGCAGCTTACACCCGACAGGGGACGACTATGGCTACACCTTC
CASSLHPTGDDYGYTF
>NA|TRBV5-6|TRBJ2-7|TRBD2
TGTGCCAGCAGCCAACGACTAGCGGGAGTAGGAATACACGAGCAGTACTTC
CASSQRLAGVGIHEQYF
>NA|TRBV19|TRBJ1-2|TRBD1
TGTGCCAGTAGTCGACAGGGTGGCTACACCTTC
CASSRQGGYTF
>NA|TRBV5-8|TRBJ2-5|TRBD2
TGTGCCAGCAAGAGCGGGAGGGTTCTCCAAGAGACCCAGTACTTC
CASKSGRVLQETQYF
>few|TRBV12-5|TRBJ2-3|TRBD2
TGTGCTAGTGGTGGGGGATACGTATTTAGCGGGAATAGCACAGATACGCAGTATTTT
CASGGGYVFSGNSTDTQYF
>NA|TRBV5-1|TRBJ2-7|NA
TGCGCCAGCAGCTTGGCCATCACGACAGGTTCATTAACCTACGAGCAGTACTTC
CASSLAITTGSLTYEQYF
>NA|TRBV11-2|TRBJ2-4|TRBD2
TGTGCCAGCAGCTTAGTTGTGGGGACTAGCGACAAAAACATTCAGTACTTC
CASSLVVGTSDKNIQYF
>NA|TRBV9|TRBJ2-2|NA
TGTGCCAGCAGGTGGGGGGACACCGGGGAGCTGTTTTTT
CASRWGDTGELFF
>few|TRBV28|TRBJ2-1|NA
TGTGCCAGCAGCGGGAAAGGGTCGATCTTC
CASSGKGSIF
>NA|TRBV5-1|TRBJ2-2|TRBD1
TGCGCCAGCAGCTCTTCGGGACAGGGGGCAACCGGGGAGCTGTTTTTT
CASSSSGQGATGELFF
>NA|TRBV20-1|TRBJ2-3|NA
TGCAGTGCTACTCGGGGAGATACGCAGTATTTT
CSATRGDTQYF
>NA|TRBV29-1|TRBJ2-3|NA
TGCAGCGTTGAAGATCCCGGGAGTAGCACAGATACGCAGTATTTT
CSVEDPGSSTDTQYF
>NA|TRBV7-3|TRBJ2-1|TRBD2
TGTGCCAGCAGCCAGTCTGTCCTAGCGGGGGGACGGGATGAGCAGTTCTTC
CASSQSVLAGGRDEQFF
>NA|TRBV4-1|TRBJ2-1|NA
TGCGCCAGCAGCCAAGATTACGGCGGGACCCTAAGCTCCTACAATGAGCAGTTCTTC
CASSQDYGGTLSSYNEQFF
>NA|TRBV19|TRBJ1-2|NA
TGTGCCAGTAGTATGACAGTAAACTATGGCTACACCTTC
CASSMTVNYGYTF
>NA|TRBV6-1|TRBJ1-2|TRBD1
TGTGCCAGCAGTTCACAGGGGACAGGTGGCTACACCTTC
CASSSQGTGGYTF
>NA|TRBV23-1|TRBJ2-7|TRBD2
TGCGCCAGCTTAGCTAGCGGGATTCCCTACGAGCAGTACTTC
CASLASGIPYEQYF
>NA|TRBV4-3|TRBJ2-7|TRBD2
TGCGCCAGCAGCCGAGAACCGGGACTAGGCACAAGCGAGCAGTACTTC
CASSREPGLGTSEQYF
>NA|TRBV5-1|TRBJ2-6|NA
TGCGCCAGCAGCTCACGAAACTCCAGGGCCCCTGGGGCCAACGTCCTGACTTTC
CASSSRNSRAPGANVLTF
>NA|TRBV5-1|TRBJ2-5|NA
TGCGCCAGCAGCTTGCAGGGCGGATCGGAGACCCAGTACTTC
CASSLQGGSETQYF
>few|TRBV7-8|TRBJ1-5|TRBD1
TGTGCCAGCAGCCGCGGACAGGGGGGTGGTTTACCCCAGCATTTT
CASSRGQGGGLPQHF
>few|TRBV28|TRBJ2-5|TRBD2
TGTGCCAGCAGTGAGATAGCGGGAGGCCTCAATCAAGAGACCCAGTACTTC
CASSEIAGGLNQETQYF
>NA|TRBV28|TRBJ2-1|TRBD2
TGTGCCAGCATTCCCGGGACTAGCGGGAGAAATGAGCAGTTCTTC
CASIPGTSGRNEQFF
>NA|TRBV10-3|TRBJ1-1|NA
TGTGCCATCAGTGACGGGGGGCAGGGTAACACTGAAGCTTTCTTT
CAISDGGQGNTEAFF
>few|TRBV5-1|TRBJ1-1|NA
TGCGCCAGCAGCTTGACAGGGAACACTGAAGCTTTCTTT
CASSLTGNTEAFF
>NA|TRBV7-3|TRBJ2-1|TRBD2
TGTGCCAGCTCACCGGGGGGATACAATGAGCAGTTCTTC
CASSPGGYNEQFF
>NA|TRBV13|TRBJ2-7|TRBD1
TGTGCCAGCAGCTCGGACAGGTCCTACGAGCAGTACTTC
CASSSDRSYEQYF
>NA|TRBV30|TRBJ1-1|NA
TGTGCCTGGATGGGGGCAAGGGCTGAAGCTTTCTTT
CAWMGARAEAFF
>NA|TRBV19|TRBJ1-1|NA
TGTGCCAGTAGTATAGTGGGCGGGACCGGCGGAGCTTTCTTT
CASSIVGGTGGAFF
>NA|TRBV29-1|TRBJ2-3|NA
TGCAGCGTCAGACAGGCTTCTTATAGCACAGATACGCAGTATTTT
CSVRQASYSTDTQYF
>NA|TRBV6-5|TRBJ2-5|NA
TGTGCCAGCAGTTGGGGGGGCGAGACCCAGTACTTC
CASSWGGETQYF
>NA|TRBV7-2|TRBJ2-5|TRBD2
TGTGCCAGCAGCCCACGACTAGCCCGGGAGGAGACCCAGTACTTC
CASSPRLAREETQYF
>NA|TRBV18|TRBJ2-5|TRBD1
TGTGCCAGCTCACCCGGACAGGGTCAGACCCAGTACTTC
CASSPGQGQTQYF
>NA|TRBV6-5|TRBJ2-7|TRBD1
TGTGCCAGCAGACACTATAAGACAGGGGTCGAGCAGTACTTC
CASRHYKTGVEQYF
>NA|TRBV6-6|TRBJ2-3|NA
TGTGCCAGCAGCGGTGGAGGAGGCCCCGATACGCAGTATTTT
CASSGGGGPDTQYF
>NA|TRBV4-1|TRBJ2-3|TRBD1
TGCGCCAGCAGAGGCCAGGGGGCACCAGATACGCAGTATTTT
CASRGQGAPDTQYF
>NA|TRBV18|TRBJ2-7|TRBD1
TGTGCCAGCTCACCAGGGTCCGGGACAGGGGGGAATAACTACGAGCAGTACTTC
CASSPGSGTGGNNYEQYF
>NA|TRBV29-1|TRBJ2-7|TRBD1
TGCAGCGTCGATACCGGGAATCAGGGGGCGTGGGAGCAGTACTTC
CSVDTGNQGAWEQYF
>NA|TRBV29-1|TRBJ2-1|TRBD2
TGCAGCGCGGGGACTAGCGGGGGGTTTGAGCAGTTCTTC
CSAGTSGGFEQFF
>NA|TRBV10-3|TRBJ2-4|NA
TGTGCCATCAGTGAGGGGCAGGGGACCAAAAACATTCAGTACTTC
CAISEGQGTKNIQYF
>once|TRBV6-6|TRBJ2-7|TRBD2
TGTGCCAGCAGTTACTGGCGGGAGGGGAGAGTCCACGAGCAGTACTTC
CASSYWREGRVHEQYF
>NA|TRBV28|TRBJ1-3|NA
TGTGCCAGCAGTTTCAGGACACCCTCTGGAAACACCATATATTTT
CASSFRTPSGNTIYF
>NA|TRBV4-2|TRBJ1-5|NA
TGTGCCAGCTCCCCAAGTACGGGGGAATCTCAGCCCCAGCATTTT
CASSPSTGESQPQHF
>NA|TRBV6-4|TRBJ2-1|NA
TGTGCCAGCAGTGACGAAGGGAGCCATGAGCAGTTCTTC
CASSDEGSHEQFF
>NA|TRBV5-4|TRBJ1-2|NA
TGTGCCAGCAGCTCCTTACAGGGCAATAACTATGGCTACACCTTC
CASSSLQGNNYGYTF
>NA|TRBV28|TRBJ2-3|NA
TGTGCCAGCAGTTTACCCCTTTCCTTTGCAGATACGCAGTATTTT
CASSLPLSFADTQYF
>NA|TRBV10-1|TRBJ1-2|TRBD1
TGCGCCAGCAGGGGCCGGGACAGGGGGTTCTACACCTTC
CASRGRDRGFYTF